The rows below give T cell receptor beta chains drawn from one sample of a study of blood T cell repertoires in COVID-19. The assay was immunoSEQ multiplex PCR, and TCRdb's table has in-frame clones only and misses some. The sample has under 100,000 clones, approximately 87% seen once. The sample comprised peripheral blood. Every receptor here comes from a human donor in a cohort sampled during active COVID-19. Each CDR3 is given with its conserved first and last residue. D genes are given only for firm matches. Part of the rows lack a size; the others show once, few, many or a class for expanded clones.

V gene,J gene,D gene,clone size,CDR3 protein,CDR3 DNA
TRBV6-1,TRBJ2-7,TRBD1,-,CASSVFLPGQGFYEQYF,TGTGCCAGCAGTGTGTTCCTTCCGGGACAGGGGTTCTACGAGCAGTACTTC
TRBV11-2,TRBJ2-3,TRBD2,few,CASSQGGLAGYTDTQYF,TGTGCCAGCAGCCAGGGGGGACTAGCGGGATACACAGATACGCAGTATTTT
TRBV3-1/TRBV3-2,TRBJ2-7,-,-,CASSQDRQVYEQYF,TGTGCCAGCAGCCAAGATCGGCAGGTCTACGAGCAGTACTTC
TRBV18,TRBJ1-1,-,-,CASSIDRQGREAFF,TGTGCCAGCTCAATTGACAGGCAGGGCCGTGAAGCTTTCTTT
TRBV27,TRBJ2-7,TRBD2,-,CASSLGDGTSGSDEQYF,TGTGCCAGCAGTTTAGGTGACGGGACTAGCGGGAGCGACGAGCAGTACTTC
TRBV7-2,TRBJ2-7,-,-,CASSWTGTWYEQYF,TGTGCCAGCAGCTGGACCGGGACTTGGTACGAGCAGTACTTC
TRBV11-2,TRBJ1-3,-,-,CASSLGQTSGNTIYF,TGTGCCAGCAGCTTAGGACAGACATCTGGAAACACCATATATTTT
TRBV19,TRBJ2-1,TRBD2,-,CASQDPGLAGGSYNEQFF,TGTGCCAGTCAAGATCCGGGACTAGCGGGAGGCTCCTACAATGAGCAGTTCTTC
TRBV7-9,TRBJ1-3,-,-,CASSRWTTGRSGNTIYF,TGTGCCAGCAGCCGATGGACAACCGGACGCTCTGGAAACACCATATATTTT
TRBV27,TRBJ2-3,TRBD1,-,CASSFQGQGYSDTQYF,TGTGCCAGCAGTTTCCAGGGACAGGGGTATTCGGATACGCAGTATTTT
TRBV7-3,TRBJ2-1,TRBD2,few,CASSLTSVYNEQFF,TGTGCCTCCTCCTTGACTAGCGTATACAATGAGCAGTTCTTC
TRBV28,TRBJ2-5,TRBD1,-,CASSVQGAQETQYF,TGTGCCAGCTCCGTACAGGGGGCGCAAGAGACCCAGTACTTC
TRBV7-2,TRBJ2-1,-,-,CASSSHSEDEQFF,TGTGCCAGCAGCTCCCATAGCGAGGATGAGCAGTTCTTC
TRBV4-1,TRBJ2-3,-,-,CASSQDRVTDTQYF,TGCGCCAGCAGCCAAGATAGAGTCACAGATACGCAGTATTTT
TRBV3-1/TRBV3-2,TRBJ1-2,-,-,CASSQLRLDSPNYGYTF,TGTGCCAGCAGCCAACTTCGCCTTGACAGTCCTAACTATGGCTACACCTTC
TRBV5-1,TRBJ2-7,-,few,CASSSGGGAKEYF,TGCGCCAGCAGCTCGGGAGGGGGCGCCAAGGAGTACTTC
TRBV6-5,TRBJ2-5,-,-,CASRPSSGETQYF,TGTGCCAGCAGGCCCTCGTCGGGAGAGACCCAGTACTTC
TRBV4-1,TRBJ2-4,TRBD2,-,CASSQEGGRVKNIQYF,TGCGCCAGCAGCCAAGAGGGCGGGAGGGTCAAAAACATTCAGTACTTC
TRBV7-7,TRBJ2-1,TRBD2,-,CASSSVAGPYNEQFF,TGTGCCAGCAGCTCCGTAGCGGGACCCTACAATGAGCAGTTCTTC
TRBV7-7,TRBJ2-5,TRBD2,-,CASSLLANRQETQYF,TGTGCTAGCAGCTTACTAGCGAATCGACAAGAGACCCAGTACTTC
TRBV19,TRBJ1-2,TRBD1,-,CASSLYRGLNYGYTF,TGTGCCAGTAGCCTTTACAGGGGGCTTAACTATGGCTACACCTTC
TRBV28,TRBJ1-4,-,-,CASSRPGTNEKLFF,TGTGCCAGCAGTCGCCCCGGAACTAATGAAAAACTGTTTTTT
TRBV28,TRBJ1-2,TRBD1,many,CASSPRDSALYGYTF,TGTGCCAGCAGTCCCAGGGACAGTGCCCTTTATGGCTACACCTTC
TRBV15,TRBJ2-3,TRBD2,-,CATSRDQPSGRAGDTQYF,TGTGCCACCAGCAGAGACCAACCTAGCGGGAGGGCCGGAGATACGCAGTATTTT